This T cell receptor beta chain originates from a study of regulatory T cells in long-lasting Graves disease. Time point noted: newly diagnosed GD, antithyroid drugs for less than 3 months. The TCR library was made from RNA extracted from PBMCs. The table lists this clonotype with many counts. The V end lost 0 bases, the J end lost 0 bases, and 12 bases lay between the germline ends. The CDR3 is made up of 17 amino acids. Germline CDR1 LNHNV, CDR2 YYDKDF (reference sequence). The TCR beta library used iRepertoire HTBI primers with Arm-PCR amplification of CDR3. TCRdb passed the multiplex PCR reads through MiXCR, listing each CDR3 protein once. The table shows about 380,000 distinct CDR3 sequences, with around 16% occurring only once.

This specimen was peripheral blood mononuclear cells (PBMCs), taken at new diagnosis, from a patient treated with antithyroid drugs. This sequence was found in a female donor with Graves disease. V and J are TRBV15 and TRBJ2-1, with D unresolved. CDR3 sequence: CATSREARLSSYNEQFF. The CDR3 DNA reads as TGTGCCACCAGCAGAGAGGCCAGATTGAGCTCCTACAATGAGCAGTTCTTC.